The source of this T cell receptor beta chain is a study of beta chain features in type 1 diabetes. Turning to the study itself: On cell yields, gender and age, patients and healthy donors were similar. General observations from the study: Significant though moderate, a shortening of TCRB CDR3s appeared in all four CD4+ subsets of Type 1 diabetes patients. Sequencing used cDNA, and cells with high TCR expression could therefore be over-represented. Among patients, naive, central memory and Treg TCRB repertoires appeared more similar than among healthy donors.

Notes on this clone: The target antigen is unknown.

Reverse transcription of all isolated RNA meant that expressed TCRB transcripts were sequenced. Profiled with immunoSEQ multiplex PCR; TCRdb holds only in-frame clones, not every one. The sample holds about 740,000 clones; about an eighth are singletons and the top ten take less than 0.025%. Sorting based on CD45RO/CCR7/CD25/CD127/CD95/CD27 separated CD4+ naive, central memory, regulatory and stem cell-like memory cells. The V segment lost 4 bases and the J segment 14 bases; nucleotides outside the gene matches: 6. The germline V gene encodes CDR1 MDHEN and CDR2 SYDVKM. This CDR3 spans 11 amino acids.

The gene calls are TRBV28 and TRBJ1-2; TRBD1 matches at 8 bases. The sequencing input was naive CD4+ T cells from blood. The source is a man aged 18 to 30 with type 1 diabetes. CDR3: CASSSRQGNTF. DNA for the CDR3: TGTGCCAGCAGTTCTCGACAGGGGAATACCTTC.